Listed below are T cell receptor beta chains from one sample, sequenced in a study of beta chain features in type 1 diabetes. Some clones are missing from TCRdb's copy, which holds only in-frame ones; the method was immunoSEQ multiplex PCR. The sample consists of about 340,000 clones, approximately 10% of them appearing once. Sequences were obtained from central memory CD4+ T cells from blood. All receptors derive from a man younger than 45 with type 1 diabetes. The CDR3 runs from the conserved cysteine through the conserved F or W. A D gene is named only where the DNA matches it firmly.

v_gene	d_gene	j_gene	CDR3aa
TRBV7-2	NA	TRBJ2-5	CASSFGQETQYF
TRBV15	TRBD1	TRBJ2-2	CATSRERTGENTGELFF
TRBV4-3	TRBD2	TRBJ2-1	CASSQERGGGAFEQFF
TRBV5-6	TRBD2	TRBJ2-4	CASSSGLGAKNIQYF
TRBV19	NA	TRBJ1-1	CASKVAEQSEAFF
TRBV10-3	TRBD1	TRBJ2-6	CAISKDRGPGANVLTF
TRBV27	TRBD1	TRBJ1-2	CASSQLLRDRVTGYTF
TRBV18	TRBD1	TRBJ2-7	CASSRVRDSAPYEQYF
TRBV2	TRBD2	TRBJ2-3	CASSRTSGTDTQYF
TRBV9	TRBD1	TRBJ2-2	CASSADTGQGRTGELFF
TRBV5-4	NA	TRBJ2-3	CASGETKKDTQYF
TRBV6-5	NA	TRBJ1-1	CASSYSTEGTEAFF
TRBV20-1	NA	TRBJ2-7	CSAAVGEQYF
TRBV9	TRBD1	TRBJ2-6	CASSPRDRGFGGANVLTF
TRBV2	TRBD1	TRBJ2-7	CASRTGVEQYF
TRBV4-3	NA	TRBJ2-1	CASSQDLGGVEIEQFF
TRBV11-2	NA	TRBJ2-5	CASCLLEGGGETQYF
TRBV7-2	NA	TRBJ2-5	CASSPRAGAQETQYF
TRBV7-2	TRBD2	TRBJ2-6	CASSLSAGAGANVLTF
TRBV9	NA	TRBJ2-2	CASSKLGGAGELFF
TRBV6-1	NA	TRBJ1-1	CASSEAGRGGTEAFF
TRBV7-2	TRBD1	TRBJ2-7	CASSLAFMDRDSYEQYF
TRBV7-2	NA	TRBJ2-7	CASSSRAGASYEQYF
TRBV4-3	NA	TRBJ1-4	CASSQHGAIGGEKLFF
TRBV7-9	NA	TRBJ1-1	CASSLGRRQVNTEAFF
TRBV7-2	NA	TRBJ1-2	CASSLGQPTNYGYTF
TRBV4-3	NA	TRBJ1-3	CASSQDPKDPSGNTIYF
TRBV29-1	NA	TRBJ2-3	CSGRDMGADTQYF
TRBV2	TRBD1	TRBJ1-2	CASTGSAGGDYGYTF
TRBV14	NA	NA	CASSAQSYEQYF
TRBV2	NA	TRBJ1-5	CASRVRNEPQHF
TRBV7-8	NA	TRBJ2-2	CASSLGAGTYTGELFF
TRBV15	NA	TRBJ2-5	CATSRKEETQYF
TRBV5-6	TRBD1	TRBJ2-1	CASSLSRGQGINEQFF
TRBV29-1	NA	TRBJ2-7	CSVVLTYEQYF
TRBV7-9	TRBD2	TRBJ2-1	CASSLTLTSGGRLNEQFF
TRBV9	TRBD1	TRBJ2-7	CASSKRDSSSYEQYF
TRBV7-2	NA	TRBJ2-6	CASSLRPPGRSGANVLTF
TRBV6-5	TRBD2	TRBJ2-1	CASSLTSGVGGEQFF
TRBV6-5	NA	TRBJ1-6	CASSQPQGENSPLHF
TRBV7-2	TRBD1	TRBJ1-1	CASSLGGTASTEAFF
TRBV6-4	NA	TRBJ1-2	CASSETGNYGYTF